This TCR beta chain is drawn from a study of T cell responses to AZD1222 COVID-19 vaccine (dated by TCRdb to the early 2020s). General notes on the study: AZD1222 recipients given second doses at about 4 weeks or at about 12 weeks were pooled, since spike-specific TCR depth and breadth were not found to differ between the two schedules. TCR sequencing covered 230 to 250 trial participants: 200 to 210 given two doses of AZD1222 and approximately 25 given two doses of MenACWY control vaccine. Enrollment into the trials was organized by age into subgroups of 18-55, 56-69 and 70-plus years, and those subgroups contained approximately 160, 26 and 62 TCR-sequenced participants, respectively. Broad study findings and their caveats: A significant rise in spike-specific TCR breadth and depth was observed after two AZD1222 doses relative to day 0 and relative to MenACWY recipients. Because no day 14 peak-response samples were available, the repertoires could be characterized only after the peak T cell response. In the small 56-69-year group, the increase in depth fell short of significance, most likely because of low power. Participants were mostly white British and included more females than males, and it was suggested by the authors that clonal diversity may have been underestimated. Reportedly, almost half of the unique spike-specific TCRs recognized epitopes lying outside the regions that are mutated in the B.1.351 and B.1.1.7 variants. Conclusions about previously exposed vaccinees were limited because only five to seven AZD1222 recipients were SARS-CoV-2 seropositive at baseline. Vaccine-associated CD4 TCRs spanned the whole spike protein, with dominant responses in regions 160-218 and 743-854.

This sample's time point label indicates: baseline before first vaccination. Vaccinee samples came from UK trials COV001 and COV002, including a single-blind randomized controlled phase 2/3 trial of AZD1222 (ChAdOx1 nCoV-19) in healthy adults. For TCRbeta chain sequencing, PBMC samples from trial participants were taken at day 0 and at day 28 after the second dose. The CDR3 covers 15 residues, taking in both the cysteine and the phenylalanine. The sequence is cut down to CDR3 DNA, 45 bases in frame from base 1. V is reduced by 0 bases and J by 2 bases, leaving a spacing of 8 bases between them. CDR1 and CDR2, looked up from the germline V gene, are SGHRS and YFSETQ. The CDR3 regions of human TCRbeta chains were analyzed by immunosequencing. The authors' pipeline ran thus. TCRs in the repertoires were compared against a reference library of SARS-CoV-2-specific TCRs that had been generated with the MIRA antigen-specificity platform. Breadth was defined as the fraction of unique TCRs that were SARS-CoV-2-associated, and depth was defined as the fraction of total T cells that were SARS-CoV-2-associated. Using the MIRA data, each spike-specific TCR was mapped to the spike region that the TCR reacts to and placed in a CD4 or CD8 class. Log10-transformed breadth and depth values were compared by one-way ANOVA with Sidak's multiple comparisons tests. In its TCRdb copy, this immuneACCESS table keeps in-frame sequences only and misses some clones. Where compared with another copy, unresolved V genes explain less than half of these, and the others have no known cause. That table furnishes V, J and clone size, whereas the DNA furnished D and trimming. The sample table records 100,000 or so clones; 85% to 90% of these occur just once. The ten biggest clones cover around 17% of the sample.

Concerning this clone itself: Its antigen is still unknown. No quality values exist for individual bases; no much larger clone is one base distant.

This specimen was peripheral blood, taken on day 0 of AZD1222 vaccination. The chain is assembled from TRBV5-1 and TRBJ2-2; the D gene identity is not certain. This TCR came from an adult in good health. The CDR3 in this case is CASSLEHYNTGELFF. The DNA is as follows: TGCGCCAGCAGCTTGGAACACTACAACACCGGGGAGCTGTTTTTT.